These 26 T cell receptor beta chains were all obtained from the same sample, sequenced in a study of tumor-infiltrating lymphocytes in primary liver carcinoma. They got blood RNA out of unsorted whole blood and also pulled out germline DNA. Starting from approximately 0.45 ug of total RNA, TCR beta cDNA was produced with a primer in the constant region. Construction of TCR beta libraries relied on three successive nested multiplex PCR rounds employing slightly modified ARM-PCR. In the first two PCR rounds, TRBV1-TRBV30 forward primers were paired with a C-beta reverse primer, and each round lasted nine to ten cycles. Using its own MiXCR run on the multiplex PCR reads, TCRdb lists one record per CDR3 protein. The table has 250,000 to 400,000 distinct CDR3 sequences, roughly 60% seen once. The sequenced sample consisted of peripheral blood. The receptors shown here come from a man aged 35-49 years with primary liver carcinoma and hepatitis B virus infection.

With respect to this clonotype: A read error is possible here, since a much larger clone lies one base away. The chain has TRBV29-1 and TRBJ1-2, with D perhaps matching TRBD1 (5 bases). The V and J ends lost 4 bases and 8 bases respectively, with 11 bases between them. The length of the CDR3 is 11 residues. Per the germline V gene, CDR1 is SQVTM and CDR2 is ANQGSEA. The CDR3 nucleotides read TGCAGCGTTGGAGCGGGGGGAGGCTACACCTTC. Its protein product is CSVGAGGGYTF.

As regards this clonotype: This may be a read error, as it is one base from a much larger clone. The rearrangement uses TRBV10-3 and TRBJ2-5; 8 bases map to TRBD2. Per germline, CDR1 ENHRY and CDR2 SYGVKD. CDR3 size: 15 residues. The CDR3 loop reads CVISDPGGRRETQYF. CDR3 coding DNA: TGTGTCATCAGTGACCCTGGCGGGAGGCGGGAGACCCAGTACTTC.

The table lists this clonotype with many counts. The CDR3: CASSLGTSNEQFF. For the CDR3, the DNA is TGTGCCAGCAGTTTAGGGACTAGCAATGAGCAGTTCTTC. The chain employs TRBV12-3 or TRBV12-4 and TRBJ2-1, with 7 bases identical to TRBD2. CDR3 length: 13 residues. Unmatched junction bases numbered 0, after V lost 1 base and J lost 6 bases.

This clonotype showed up many times. The CDR3 region has the DNA TGTGCCAGCAGCTCTAGCGGGAGGGCATACAATGAGCAGTTCTTC. It yields the protein CASSSSGRAYNEQFF. The chain is built from TRBV11-2 and TRBJ2-1; 12 nucleotides agree with TRBD2. The germline CDR1 and CDR2 sequences are SGHAT and FQNNGV. V was pared by 4 bases and J by 4 bases, with 2 bases of the junction left unmatched. This CDR3 region has 15 residues.

This clonotype was picked up a small number of times. The chain has TRBV5-4 and TRBJ1-1, with unresolved D. The CDR3 has 13 residues. Trimming stripped 4 bases from V and 1 base from J, with 8 bases between. From germline, CDR1 is SGHNT and CDR2 YYREEE (reference sequence). The CDR3 here is CASSVDTNTEAFF. The CDR3 DNA reads TGTGCCAGCAGCGTAGACACGAACACTGAAGCTTTCTTT.

The CDR3 reads CASSYTYGYTF. The CDR3 region has the DNA TGTGCCAGCAGTTACACCTATGGCTACACCTTC. The J gene is TRBJ1-2, the V gene TRBV6-2 or TRBV6-3; no clear D gene. The length of the CDR3 is 11 residues. V was trimmed by 2 bases and J by 4 bases, leaving 2 bases between them. CDR1 MNHEY and CDR2 SVGEGT come from the germline V gene.

This clonotype was detected many times. The V call is TRBV11-3, the J call TRBJ2-3; TRBD2 matches 12 bases. The CDR3 is made up of 17 amino acids. J lost 5 bases, V lost 4 bases, and 10 bases had no gene match. Germline loops: CDR1 SGHNT, CDR2 YENEEA. The CDR3 sequence: CASSSSTGLAGIDTQYF. For the CDR3, the DNA is TGTGCCAGCAGCTCGTCTACGGGACTAGCGGGTATAGATACGCAGTATTTT.

This clonotype was seen only once. A read error may be the cause here, since a much bigger clone is one base away. This chain joins TRBV10-3 and TRBJ1-2; D is perhaps TRBD1 (5 bases). The V end was cut by 7 bases, the J end by 6 bases, with 18 bases between. Germline V gives CDR1 ENHRY, CDR2 SYGVKD. CDR3 length equals 14 residues. The chain's CDR3 is CAINWETRGDGYTF. CDR3 DNA sequence: TGTGCCATCAATTGGGAGACAAGGGGCGATGGCTACACCTTC.

The V gene is TRBV28, the J gene TRBJ2-3, with 7 bases matching TRBD2. CDR3 length: 14 residues. The V gene's germline CDR1 is MDHEN and CDR2 SYDVKM. The CDR3 nucleotides read TGTGCTTCTAGAATGGGCGGGAGAATGGATACGCAGTATTTT. Amino acid sequence: CASRMGGRMDTQYF.

The CDR3 reads CAISGGRGEGTGELFF. The CDR3 DNA reads TGTGCCATCAGTGGAGGCAGGGGGGAGGGGACCGGGGAGCTGTTTTTT. V gene TRBV10-3 combines with J gene TRBJ2-2, with D perhaps matching TRBD1 or TRBD2 (7 bases each). The length of the CDR3 is 16 residues. The V and J ends lost 4 bases and 5 bases respectively, with 17 bases between them. Germline CDR1 ENHRY, CDR2 SYGVKD.

This chain joins TRBV9 and TRBJ1-3, with TRBD1 matching over 7 bases. The J segment lost 6 bases and the V segment lost 3 bases, leaving 9 bases of the junction unmatched. The CDR3 loop spans 15 amino acids. CDR1 is SGDLS, CDR2 YYNGEE, per germline. CDR3 residues: CASSARGQGENTIYF. The DNA of the CDR3 is TGTGCCAGCAGCGCGAGAGGGCAGGGGGAAAACACCATATATTTT. The full variable domain, rest sourced from reference TRBV9 and TRBJ1-3, is DSGVTQTPKHLITATGQRVTLRCSPRSGDLSVYWYQQSLDQGLQFLIQYYNGEERAKGNILERFSAQQFPDLHSELNLSSLELGDSALYFCASSARGQGENTIYFGEGSWLTVV.

The rearrangement links TRBV28 to TRBJ1-6; D is unclear. The V end was cut by 6 bases, the J end by 9 bases, with 9 bases between. The CDR3 is 12 amino acids. CDR1 is MDHEN, CDR2 SYDVKM, per germline. Here the CDR3 DNA reads TGTGCCAGCAGGGAGGAGGCTTCACCCCTCCACTTT. Protein sequence: CASREEASPLHF.

About this clonotype itself: The junction departs from the called germline gene at one end, perhaps through a read error. The CDR3: CARSSGERGRNTEAFF. CDR3 nucleotide sequence: TGTGCCAGGAGCTCAGGGGAGCGGGGACGGAACACTGAAGCTTTCTTT. V is TRBV5-4 and J is TRBJ1-1, with a possible D match to TRBD1 (6 bases). The germline gives CDR1 SGHNT, CDR2 YYREEE (reference sequence). The CDR3 is 16 residues long.

The chain couples TRBV24-1 to TRBJ2-7; TRBD2 matches at 12 bases. CDR1 and CDR2 (germline): KGHDR, SFDVKD. The CDR3 totals 15 residues. V lost 4 bases to trimming and J lost 5 bases; unmatched junction nucleotides: 5. The CDR3 loop reads CATSDPGLAGNEQYF. CDR3 coding DNA: TGTGCCACCAGTGACCCAGGACTAGCGGGAAACGAGCAGTACTTC.

About this clonotype: A much more abundant neighbour one base away suggests this may be a read error. CDR3 in DNA: TGTGCCAACAGACACCGGGGACTAGCGGGAGGAATTTCTTACTACGAGCAGTACTTC. Translated: CANRHRGLAGGISYYEQYF. The chain carries TRBV6-5 and TRBJ2-7; 15 nucleotides agree with TRBD2. V shed 10 bases and J 3 bases; nucleotides not matched to a gene: 19. CDR1 is MNHEY, CDR2 SVGAGI, per germline. This CDR3 has 19 residues.

The chain joins TRBV30 to TRBJ2-7; 7 bases are shared with TRBD1. CDR1 and CDR2 (germline): GTSNPN, SVGIG (reference sequence). This CDR3 contains 15 residues. V was pared by 2 bases and J by 3 bases, with 10 bases of the junction left unmatched. The CDR3 bases are TGTGCCTGGAGTATCCCGAGACAGGGTTACTACGAGCAGTACTTC. Its translation: CAWSIPRQGYYEQYF.

Worth noting for this clonotype: An end of the junction differs from the germline gene, which may be a read error. V usage is TRBV28 and J usage is TRBJ1-6, with unresolved D. Germline assignment: CDR1 MDHEN and CDR2 SYDVKM. The CDR3 extends over 13 amino acids. CDR3 amino acids: CVSTVFQNSPLHF. The CDR3 DNA is TGTGTCAGCACTGTTTTTCAGAATTCACCCCTCCACTTT.

In its sample, this clonotype was seen once. The chain joins TRBV6-2 or TRBV6-3 to TRBJ2-5; D perhaps matches TRBD1 (6 bases). The germline V gene has CDR1 MNHEY and CDR2 SVGEGT. V was shortened by 7 bases and J by 5 bases, with 17 bases between the two germline ends. This CDR3 is 14 amino acids long. The CDR3: CASNLGGRGETQYF. The CDR3 DNA sequence: TGTGCCAGCAACCTCGGAGGCAGGGGTGAGACCCAGTACTTC.

About this clonotype: Possible read error: a much larger clone is one base away. Here the CDR3 DNA reads TGTGCCAGCAGTTTGGCCAGGACAGCGAACACCGGGGAGCTGTTTTTT. Amino acids: CASSLARTANTGELFF. V and J are TRBV6-2 or TRBV6-3 and TRBJ2-2; a possible D gene is TRBD1 (6 bases). This CDR3 contains 16 residues. Per the germline V gene, CDR1 is MNHEY and CDR2 is SVGEGT. V was trimmed by 4 bases and J by 0 bases, leaving 12 bases between them.

Of note for this clonotype: Given the absence of the conserved phenylalanine or tryptophan at the CDR3 end, a read error is likely. V is TRBV29-1 and J is TRBJ2-7; possible D gene TRBD2, 6 bases. The CDR3 extends over 13 amino acids. V was pared by 5 bases and J by 5 bases, with 16 bases between. The germline gives CDR1 SQVTM, CDR2 ANQGSEA. As DNA, the CDR3 is TGCAGCGTTATCCCTAGCGTTCCCAACGAGCAGTACTTA. This sequence encodes CSVIPSVPNEQYL.

This clonotype turned up a few times. A read error may be the cause here, since a much bigger clone is one base away. The rearrangement uses TRBV6-5 and TRBJ2-7; 10 bases are shared with TRBD1. From germline, CDR1 is MNHEY and CDR2 SVGAGI. The CDR3 covers 15 residues. Trimming at V came to 5 bases and at J to 2 bases, leaving 6 bases not matched to a gene. The DNA of the CDR3 is TGTGCCAGCAGTCGGGAGACAGGGGGCGCCTACGAGCAGTACTTC. Its protein is CASSRETGGAYEQYF.

This clonotype was seen repeatedly, ten times or more. This chain links TRBV4-3 with TRBJ2-5; D remains unclear. V dropped 2 bases and J dropped 8 bases, with 15 bases sitting between them. The length of the CDR3 is 14 residues. Germline V lookup: CDR1 LGHNA, CDR2 YSLEER. The CDR3 is CASSQFRHQGTQYF. CDR3 nucleotides: TGCGCCAGCAGCCAATTCAGACACCAAGGTACCCAGTACTTC.

This sequence joins TRBV30 and TRBJ1-1; unclear D gene. Germline CDR1 is GTSNPN and CDR2 is SVGIG (reference sequence). Trimming removed 7 bases at V and 1 base at J, with 13 bases between. The CDR3 is made up of 13 amino acids. Here the CDR3 DNA reads TGTGCCTTGAGGAATTGGCGGAACACTGAAGCTTTCTTT. Translation: CALRNWRNTEAFF. The complete variable domain, with remaining parts taken from reference TRBV30 and TRBJ1-1, reads SQTIHQWPATLVQPVGSPLSLECTVEGTSNPNLYWYRQAAGRGLQLLFYSVGIGQISSEVPQNLSASRPQDRQFILSSKKLLLSDSGFYLCALRNWRNTEAFFGQGTRLTVV.

At least ten counts were recorded for this clonotype. The rearrangement joins TRBV4-3 to TRBJ2-7; 7 bases align to TRBD2. From germline, CDR1 is LGHNA and CDR2 YSLEER. The CDR3 totals 15 residues. V trimming: 2 bases; J trimming: 3 bases; junction bases outside the gene matches: 7. CDR3 in DNA: TGCGCCAGCAGCCAACTCGAGTCGGGGGGCTACGAGCAGTACTTC. It is translated as CASSQLESGGYEQYF.

This clonotype appeared many times. The V gene is TRBV11-2, the J gene TRBJ2-1, with D perhaps TRBD1 (5 bases). Trimming removed 6 bases at V and 9 bases at J, with 21 bases between. CDR3 length: 15 residues. In germline, CDR1 is SGHAT, CDR2 FQNNGV. The CDR3 nucleotides read TGTGCCAGCAGTTACCTCAGGGCCCCAGAAGTTGAGCAGTTCTTC. The encoded protein is CASSYLRAPEVEQFF.

CDR3 protein: CASSLSKGREAFF. For the CDR3, the DNA is TGTGCCAGCAGCTTGTCAAAGGGGCGGGAGGCGTTCTTC. The chain couples TRBV11-1 to TRBJ2-1, with 8 nucleotides matching TRBD2. Germline CDR1 and CDR2: SGHAT and FQDESV (reference sequence). Trimming removed 3 bases from V and 15 bases from J; junction bases left unmatched: 10. CDR3 length: 13 amino acids.